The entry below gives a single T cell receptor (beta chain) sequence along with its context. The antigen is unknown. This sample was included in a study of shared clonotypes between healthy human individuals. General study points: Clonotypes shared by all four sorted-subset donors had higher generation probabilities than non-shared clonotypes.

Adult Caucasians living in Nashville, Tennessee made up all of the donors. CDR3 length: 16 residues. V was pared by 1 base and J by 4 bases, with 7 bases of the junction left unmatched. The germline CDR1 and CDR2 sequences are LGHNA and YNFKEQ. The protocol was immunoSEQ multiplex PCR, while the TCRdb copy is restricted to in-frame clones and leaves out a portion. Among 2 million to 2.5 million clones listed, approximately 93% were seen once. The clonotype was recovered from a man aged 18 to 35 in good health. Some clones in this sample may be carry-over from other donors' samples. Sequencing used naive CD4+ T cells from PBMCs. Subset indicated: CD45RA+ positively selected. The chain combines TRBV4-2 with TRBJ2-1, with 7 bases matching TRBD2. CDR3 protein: CASSQVGLVEYNEQFF. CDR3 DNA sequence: TGTGCCAGCAGCCAAGTAGGACTAGTGGAGTACAATGAGCAGTTCTTC.